This T cell receptor beta chain came from a study of blood T cell repertoires in COVID-19. Clones were sequenced by immunoSEQ multiplex PCR, and TCRdb holds only the in-frame ones, with some missing. The profile shows 110,000 to 150,000 clones, approximately 78% of them singletons. The trim removed 3 bases at V and 2 bases at J, leaving 7 bases unmatched. Germline V CDR1 and CDR2: DFQATT, SNEGSKA (reference sequence). The CDR3 consists of 15 residues. The receptor was isolated from a woman aged 45-59 years who had recovered from COVID-19. The sequencing input was PBMCs or T cells enriched from blood (not recorded which). The gene calls are TRBV20-1 and TRBJ2-5; 9 bases map to TRBD2. This CDR3 reads CSASGLAGRQETQYF. The CDR3 DNA is TGCAGTGCTAGTGGCCTAGCGGGGCGTCAAGAGACCCAGTACTTC.